The clone carrying this T cell receptor beta chain appeared a single time. This entry comes from a study of blood T cell repertoires in COVID-19. Across the whole study: Researchers got acute and convalescent COVID-19 samples from the United States, Italy and Spain. T cells, B-cell-depleted T cells, or PBMCs supplied cDNA or gDNA.

The V segment lost 4 bases and the J segment 6 bases; nucleotides outside the gene matches: 8. Germline CDR1 SGHRS, CDR2 YFSETQ. CDR3 length: 14 amino acids. Per the study methods: Nucleated cell number was recorded as an estimate derived from reference gene primer amplification. The assay was immunoSEQ multiplex PCR, and TCRdb's table has in-frame clones only and misses some. That table furnishes V, J and clone size, whereas the DNA furnished D and trimming. The sample carries under 250,000 clones, around four fifths recorded once. The sequencing input was peripheral blood. This receptor was taken from a woman aged 45-59 years with acute or convalescent COVID-19. V usage is TRBV5-1 and J usage is TRBJ2-3; TRBD2 agrees at 7 bases. For the CDR3, the DNA is TGCGCCAGCAGCCCACCTAGACTAGCTGATACGCAGTATTTT. Amino acid sequence: CASSPPRLADTQYF.